The rows below give T cell receptor beta chains drawn from one sample of a study of blood T cell repertoires in COVID-19. Sequencing was performed with immunoSEQ multiplex PCR; in TCRdb, only in-frame clones are kept and a portion is missing. The table shows 35,000 to 50,000 clones, with about 70% occurring only once. The sample comprised peripheral blood. The receptors derive from a man at least 80 years old with acute or convalescent COVID-19. CDR3s leave out the opening cysteine and the closing phenylalanine or tryptophan. The order of the fields is V gene, J gene, CDR3 protein.

TRBV7-9	TRBJ2-2	ASREGLVNTGELF
TRBV2	TRBJ2-1	ASSATSGNIIGEQF
TRBV5-4	TRBJ2-1	ASSSTSGSWNEQF
TRBV6-2/TRBV6-3	TRBJ2-1	ASSYRRNYNEQF
TRBV6-5	TRBJ1-2	ARQGGNYDGYT
TRBV7-2	TRBJ2-3	ASSSLAGAADTQY
TRBV7-9	TRBJ1-6	ASSERGRAAYNSPLH
TRBV30	TRBJ2-3	AWSGGTSGRAASTDTQY
TRBV6-5	TRBJ1-5	ASSYDVTGNQPQH
TRBV5-4	TRBJ2-3	ASSLRASGSADTQY
TRBV12-3/TRBV12-4	TRBJ1-1	ASSLMNTEAF
TRBV24-1	TRBJ2-3	ATSAADAGLNTQY
TRBV15	TRBJ2-1	ATSSLAGGSYNEQF
TRBV19	TRBJ1-1	ASSIERGAGFGEAF
TRBV6-5	TRBJ2-5	ASSPRSGRKETQY
TRBV7-2	TRBJ2-1	ASSPWASGRESNEQF
TRBV4-2	TRBJ2-7	ASSQVAGAGYEQY
TRBV18	TRBJ2-1	ASSRLSGGSSYNEQF
TRBV6-5	TRBJ2-3	ASSSAGGAPDTQY
TRBV5-1	TRBJ2-2	ASSLQAGGTFTGELF
TRBV7-9	TRBJ2-3	ATPQRGGKDTQY
TRBV5-5	TRBJ2-2	ASSPLAGGFNTGELF
TRBV19	TRBJ2-7	ASSIGDSTYEQY
TRBV27	TRBJ2-7	ASSLEGQRLSEQY
TRBV11-1	TRBJ2-7	ASSPRQGSYEQY
TRBV28	TRBJ2-2	ASSPGYGTNTGELF
TRBV7-8	TRBJ2-3	ASSLVGRGMITQY
TRBV4-3	TRBJ2-7	ASSQDQTGTYEQY
TRBV24-1	TRBJ2-3	ATSGDGADTQY
TRBV28	TRBJ2-1	ASSFPPAGGPYNEQF
TRBV6-5	TRBJ2-1	ASKDLGLSLYEQF
TRBV30	TRBJ2-7	AWSVQGYEQY
TRBV5-8	TRBJ1-1	ASTRQGARNAEAF
TRBV5-1	TRBJ2-1	ASSLPGLAAYNEQF
TRBV7-9	TRBJ2-3	ASRRNELADTQY
TRBV6-1	TRBJ1-6	ASSDSRGTGNSPLH
TRBV3-1/TRBV3-2	TRBJ2-1	ASSQDPSGRAGEQF
TRBV29-1	TRBJ2-7	SVQPQGARYEQY
TRBV20-1	TRBJ2-3	SASRGRIPDTQY
TRBV2	TRBJ2-1	ASSLGRAGNEQF
TRBV9	TRBJ2-1	ASSVEEGGWISYNEQF
TRBV19	TRBJ1-2	ASSTTGGTNYGYT
TRBV10-3	TRBJ2-1	AISGSSGELYNEQF
TRBV6-5	TRBJ2-2	ASSWLAAGELF
TRBV7-2	TRBJ2-7	ASSLQGQGANEQY
TRBV28	TRBJ2-1	ASRNRVYNEQF
TRBV7-2	TRBJ2-7	ASSLLAPYEQY